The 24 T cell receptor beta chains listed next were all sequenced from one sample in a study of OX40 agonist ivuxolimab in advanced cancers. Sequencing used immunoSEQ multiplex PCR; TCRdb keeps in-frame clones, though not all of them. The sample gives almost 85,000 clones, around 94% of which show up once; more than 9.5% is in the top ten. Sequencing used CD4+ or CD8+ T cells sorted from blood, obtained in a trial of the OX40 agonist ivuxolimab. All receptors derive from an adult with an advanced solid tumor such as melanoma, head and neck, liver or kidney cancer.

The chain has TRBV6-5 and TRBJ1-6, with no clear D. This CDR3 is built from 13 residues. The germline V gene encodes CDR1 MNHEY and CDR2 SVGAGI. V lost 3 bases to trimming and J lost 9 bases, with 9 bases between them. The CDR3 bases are TGTGCCAGCAGTTATGGAGCGGGTTCACCCCTCCACTTT. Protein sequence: CASSYGAGSPLHF.

The CDR3 bases are TGTGCCAGCAGTTTGACTAGCGGGAGTAGATACGAGCAGTACTTC. Protein: CASSLTSGSRYEQYF. This chain joins TRBV27 and TRBJ2-7, with 12 bases matching TRBD2. Germline CDR1 and CDR2: MNHEY and SMNVEV (reference sequence). The V and J ends lost 3 bases and 4 bases, in that order; junction bases with no gene match: 4. This CDR3 comprises 15 residues.

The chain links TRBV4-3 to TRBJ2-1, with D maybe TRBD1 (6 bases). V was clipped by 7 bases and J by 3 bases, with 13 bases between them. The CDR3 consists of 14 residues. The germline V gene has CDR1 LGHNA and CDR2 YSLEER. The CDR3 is CASTSGALYNEQFF. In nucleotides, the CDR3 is TGCGCCAGCACCTCAGGGGCACTCTACAATGAGCAGTTCTTC.

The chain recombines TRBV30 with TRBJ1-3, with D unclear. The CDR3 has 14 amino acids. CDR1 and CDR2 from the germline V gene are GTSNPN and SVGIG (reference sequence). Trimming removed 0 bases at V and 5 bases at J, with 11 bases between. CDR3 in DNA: TGTGCCTGGAGTGTTTCGGGTGTTAGAAACACCATATATTTT. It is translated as CAWSVSGVRNTIYF.

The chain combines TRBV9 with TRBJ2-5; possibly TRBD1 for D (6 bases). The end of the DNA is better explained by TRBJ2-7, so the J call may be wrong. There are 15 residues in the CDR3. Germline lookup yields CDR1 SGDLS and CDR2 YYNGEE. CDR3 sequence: CASSVDRDRTYEQYF. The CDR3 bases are TGTGCCAGCAGCGTAGACAGGGACCGAACCTACGAGCAGTACTTC.

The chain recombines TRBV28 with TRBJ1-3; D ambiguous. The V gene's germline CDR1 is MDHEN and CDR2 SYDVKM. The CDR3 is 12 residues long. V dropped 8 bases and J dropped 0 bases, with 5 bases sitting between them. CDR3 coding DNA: TGTGCCAGCCAGAGCTCTGGAAACACCATATATTTT. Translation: CASQSSGNTIYF.

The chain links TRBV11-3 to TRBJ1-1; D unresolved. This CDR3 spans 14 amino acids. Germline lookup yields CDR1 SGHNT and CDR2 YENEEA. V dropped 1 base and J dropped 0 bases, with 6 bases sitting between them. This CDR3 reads CASSLVPLNTEAFF. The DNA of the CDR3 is TGTGCCAGCAGCTTAGTCCCCCTGAACACTGAAGCTTTCTTT.

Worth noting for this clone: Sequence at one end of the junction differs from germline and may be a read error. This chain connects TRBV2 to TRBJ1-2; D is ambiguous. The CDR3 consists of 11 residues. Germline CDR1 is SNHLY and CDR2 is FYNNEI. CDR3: CASSEGGIWGF. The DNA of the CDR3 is TGTGCCAGCAGTGAGGGAGGGATATGGGGATTC.

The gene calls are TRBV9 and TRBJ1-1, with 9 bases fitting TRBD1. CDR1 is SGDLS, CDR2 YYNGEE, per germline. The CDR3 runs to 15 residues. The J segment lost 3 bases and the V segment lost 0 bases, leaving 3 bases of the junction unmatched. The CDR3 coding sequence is TGTGCCAGCAGCGTAGCACAGGGGGCATACACTGAAGCTTTCTTT. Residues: CASSVAQGAYTEAFF.

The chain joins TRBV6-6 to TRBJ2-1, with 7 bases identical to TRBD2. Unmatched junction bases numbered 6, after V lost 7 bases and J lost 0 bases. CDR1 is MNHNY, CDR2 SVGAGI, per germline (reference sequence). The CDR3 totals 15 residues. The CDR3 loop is CASTKGGSSYNEQFF. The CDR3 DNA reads TGTGCCAGCACCAAGGGAGGGAGCTCCTACAATGAGCAGTTCTTC.

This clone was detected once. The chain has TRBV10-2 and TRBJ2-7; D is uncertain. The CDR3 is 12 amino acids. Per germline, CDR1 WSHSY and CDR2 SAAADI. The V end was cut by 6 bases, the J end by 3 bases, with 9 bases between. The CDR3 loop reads CASRDVGYEQYF. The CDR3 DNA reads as TGCGCCAGCAGAGACGTTGGCTACGAGCAGTACTTC.

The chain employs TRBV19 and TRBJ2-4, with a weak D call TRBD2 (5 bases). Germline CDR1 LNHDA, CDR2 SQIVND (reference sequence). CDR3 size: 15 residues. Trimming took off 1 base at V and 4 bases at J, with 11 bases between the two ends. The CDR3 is CASSIASGYKNIQYF. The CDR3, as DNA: TGTGCCAGTAGTATAGCCTCGGGATATAAAAACATTCAGTACTTC.

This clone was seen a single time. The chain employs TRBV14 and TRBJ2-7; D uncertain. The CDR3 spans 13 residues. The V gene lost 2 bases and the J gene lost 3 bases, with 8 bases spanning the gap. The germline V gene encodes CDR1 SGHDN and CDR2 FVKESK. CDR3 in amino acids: CASSQISYYEQYF. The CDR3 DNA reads TGTGCCAGCAGCCAAATCTCCTACTACGAGCAGTACTTC.

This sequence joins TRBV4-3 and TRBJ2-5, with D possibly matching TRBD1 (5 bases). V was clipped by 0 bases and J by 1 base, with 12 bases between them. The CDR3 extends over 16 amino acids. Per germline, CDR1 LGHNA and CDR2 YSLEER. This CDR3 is CASSQDQGGTQETQYF. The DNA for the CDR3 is TGCGCCAGCAGCCAAGATCAGGGCGGAACCCAAGAGACCCAGTACTTC.

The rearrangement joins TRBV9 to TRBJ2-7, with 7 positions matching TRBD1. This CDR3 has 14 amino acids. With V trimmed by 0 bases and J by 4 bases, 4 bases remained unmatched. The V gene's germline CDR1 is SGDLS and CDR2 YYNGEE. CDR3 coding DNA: TGTGCCAGCAGCGTAGCCGACAGGGCTTACGAGCAGTACTTC. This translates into CASSVADRAYEQYF. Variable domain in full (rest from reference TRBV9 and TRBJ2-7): DSGVTQTPKHLITATGQRVTLRCSPRSGDLSVYWYQQSLDQGLQFLIQYYNGEERAKGNILERFSAQQFPDLHSELNLSSLELGDSALYFCASSVADRAYEQYFGPGTRLTVT.

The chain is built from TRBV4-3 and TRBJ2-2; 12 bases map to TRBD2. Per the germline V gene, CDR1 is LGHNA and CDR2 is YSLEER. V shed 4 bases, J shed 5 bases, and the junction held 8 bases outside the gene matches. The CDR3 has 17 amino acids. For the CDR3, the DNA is TGCGCCAGCAGCCCCCCTGCTAGCGGGAGGGGTACCGGGGAGCTGTTTTTT. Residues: CASSPPASGRGTGELFF.

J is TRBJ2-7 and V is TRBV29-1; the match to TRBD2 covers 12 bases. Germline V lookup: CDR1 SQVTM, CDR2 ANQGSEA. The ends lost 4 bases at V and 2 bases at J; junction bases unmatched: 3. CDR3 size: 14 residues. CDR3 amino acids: CSVGLAGDPYEQYF. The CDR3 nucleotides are TGCAGCGTTGGACTAGCGGGGGATCCCTACGAGCAGTACTTC.

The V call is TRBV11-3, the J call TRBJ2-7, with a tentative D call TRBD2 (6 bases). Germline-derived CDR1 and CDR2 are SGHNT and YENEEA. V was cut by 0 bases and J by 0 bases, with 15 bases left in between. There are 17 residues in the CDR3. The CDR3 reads CASSLDQVEGYSYEQYF. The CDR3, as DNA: TGTGCCAGCAGCTTAGATCAAGTGGAGGGCTACTCCTACGAGCAGTACTTC.

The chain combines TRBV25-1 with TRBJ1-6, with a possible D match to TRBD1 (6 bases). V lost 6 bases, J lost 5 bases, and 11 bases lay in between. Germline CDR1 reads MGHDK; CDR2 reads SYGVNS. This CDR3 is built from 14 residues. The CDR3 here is CASSLTGNNSPLHF. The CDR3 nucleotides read TGTGCCAGCAGCCTAACAGGGAATAATTCACCCCTCCACTTT.

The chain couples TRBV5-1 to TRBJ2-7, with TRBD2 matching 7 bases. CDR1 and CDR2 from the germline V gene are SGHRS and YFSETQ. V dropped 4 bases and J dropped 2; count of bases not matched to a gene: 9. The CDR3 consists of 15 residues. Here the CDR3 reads CASSLDLGGTYEQYF. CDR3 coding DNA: TGCGCCAGCAGCCTAGATCTGGGGGGGACCTACGAGCAGTACTTC.

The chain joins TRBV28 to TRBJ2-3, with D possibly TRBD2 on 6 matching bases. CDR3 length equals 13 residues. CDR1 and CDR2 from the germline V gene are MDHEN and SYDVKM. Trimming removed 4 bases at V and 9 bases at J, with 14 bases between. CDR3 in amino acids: CASSSLIGGTQYF. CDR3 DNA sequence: TGTGCCAGCAGTTCCCTGATTGGAGGGACGCAGTATTTT.

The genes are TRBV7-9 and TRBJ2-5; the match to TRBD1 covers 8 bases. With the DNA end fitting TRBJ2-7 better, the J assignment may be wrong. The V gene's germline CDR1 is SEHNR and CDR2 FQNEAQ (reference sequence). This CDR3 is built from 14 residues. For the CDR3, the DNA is TGTGCCAGCAGCTTCGGACAGGGTGGATACGAGCAGTACTTC. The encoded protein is CASSFGQGGYEQYF.

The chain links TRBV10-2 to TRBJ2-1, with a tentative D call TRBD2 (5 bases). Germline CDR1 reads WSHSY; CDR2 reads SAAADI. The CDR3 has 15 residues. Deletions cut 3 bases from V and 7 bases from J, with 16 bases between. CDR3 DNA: TGCGCCAGCAGTGACCGGGCTAGCTTACGAAATGAGCAGTTCTTC. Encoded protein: CASSDRASLRNEQFF.

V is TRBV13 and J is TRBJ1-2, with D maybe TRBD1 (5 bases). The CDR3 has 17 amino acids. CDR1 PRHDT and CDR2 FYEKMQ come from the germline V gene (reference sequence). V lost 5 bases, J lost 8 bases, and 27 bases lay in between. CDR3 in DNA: TGTGCCAGCAGCACCCGGGACTTGGAGAAGGGTGATTTGGGCTACACCTTC. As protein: CASSTRDLEKGDLGYTF.